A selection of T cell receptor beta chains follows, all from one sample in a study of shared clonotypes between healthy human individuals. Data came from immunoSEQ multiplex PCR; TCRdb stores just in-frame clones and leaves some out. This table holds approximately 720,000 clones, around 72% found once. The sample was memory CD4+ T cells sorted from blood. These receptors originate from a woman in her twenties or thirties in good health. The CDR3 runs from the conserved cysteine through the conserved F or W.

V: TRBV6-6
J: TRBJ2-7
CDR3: CASGGYEQYF

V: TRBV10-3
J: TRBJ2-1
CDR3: CAISESSESYNEQFF

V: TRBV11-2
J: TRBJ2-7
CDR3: CASSLVGVHEQYF

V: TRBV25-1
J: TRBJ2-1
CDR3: CASSEESAGEFNEQFF

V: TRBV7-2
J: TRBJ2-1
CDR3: CASRVGTSGTRQFF

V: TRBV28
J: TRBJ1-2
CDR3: CASSTAGQGHGYTF

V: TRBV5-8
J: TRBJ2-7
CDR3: CASSPGHDYEQYF

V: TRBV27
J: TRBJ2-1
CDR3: CASSGPTVVSYNEQFF

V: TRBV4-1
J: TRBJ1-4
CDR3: CASSPAGTGKEKLFF

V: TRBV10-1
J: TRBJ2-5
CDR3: CASSPQVQETQYF

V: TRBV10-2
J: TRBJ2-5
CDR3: CASSERVRETQYF

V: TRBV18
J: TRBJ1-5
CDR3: CASSQGQNNQPQHF

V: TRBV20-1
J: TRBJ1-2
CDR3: CSVAEEYGYTF

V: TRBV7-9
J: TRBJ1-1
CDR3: CASSLELGAFF

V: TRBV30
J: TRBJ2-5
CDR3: CAWSALALQETQYF

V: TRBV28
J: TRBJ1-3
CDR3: CASSSGSGNTIYF

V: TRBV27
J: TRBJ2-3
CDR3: CASSSGPTDTQYF

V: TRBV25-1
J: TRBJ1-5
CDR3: CASSEFDQPQHF

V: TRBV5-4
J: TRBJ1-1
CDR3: CASSLVRGHENLGAFF